This T cell receptor beta chain came from a study of T cells after yellow fever vaccination. Across the study: In the case of low-cell-number fractions, SMART-Seq v4 Ultra Low Input was used for preparation. General study results and limits: Within FACS-sorted repertoires, abundant clonotypes contaminating from the bulk population could be present. Post-booster repertoires again held most primary-vaccination clones (roughly 95% CD4, roughly 88% CD8). Secondary responses were weaker yet peaked faster, day 5 versus 15.

This clonotype was seen many times. Its antigen is unidentified. Germline V gene sequence: CDR1 SGHRS, CDR2 YFSETQ. Trimming left V 5 bases short and J 1 base short, with 9 bases between. This CDR3 has 13 amino acids. MiXCR, run by TCRdb on the 5' RACE reads, gives a single entry per CDR3 protein. Here the sample spans around 590,000 distinct CDR3 sequences, approximately 13% being singletons. This chain joins TRBV5-1 and TRBJ2-5; a weak D match, TRBD1 (6 bases). The sequencing here drew on PBMCs, taken on the day of the yellow fever booster vaccination. The source is a man aged 30-40 years who received the YFV17D yellow fever vaccine. This chain's CDR3 is CASRQDSQETQYF. In DNA, the CDR3 is TGCGCCAGCAGACAGGACAGCCAAGAGACCCAGTACTTC.